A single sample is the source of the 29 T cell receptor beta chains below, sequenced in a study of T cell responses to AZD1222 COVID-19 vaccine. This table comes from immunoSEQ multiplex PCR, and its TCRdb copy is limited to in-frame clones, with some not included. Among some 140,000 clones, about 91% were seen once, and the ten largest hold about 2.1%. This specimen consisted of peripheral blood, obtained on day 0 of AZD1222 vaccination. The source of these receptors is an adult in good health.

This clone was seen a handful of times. The CDR3 nucleotides read TGTGCCAGTAGAGGGCCACCCTATTCACCCCTCCACTTT. As protein: CASRGPPYSPLHF. The V call is TRBV19, the J call TRBJ1-6, with D unclear. Germline V lookup: CDR1 LNHDA, CDR2 SQIVND (reference sequence). The CDR3 covers 13 residues. V lost 6 bases and J lost 8, with 11 bases in between.

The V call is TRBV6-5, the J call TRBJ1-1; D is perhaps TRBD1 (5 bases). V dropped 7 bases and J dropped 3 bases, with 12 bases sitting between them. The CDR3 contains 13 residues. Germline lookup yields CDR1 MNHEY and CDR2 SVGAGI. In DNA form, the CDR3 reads TGTGCCAGCAACGAGCGGGGCTACACTGAAGCTTTCTTT. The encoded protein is CASNERGYTEAFF.

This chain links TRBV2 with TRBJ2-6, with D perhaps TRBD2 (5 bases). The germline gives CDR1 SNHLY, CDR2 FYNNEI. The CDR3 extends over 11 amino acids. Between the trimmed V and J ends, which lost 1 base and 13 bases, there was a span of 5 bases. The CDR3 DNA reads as TGTGCCAGCAGTGAAGGCGGGGTCCTGACTTTC. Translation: CASSEGGVLTF.

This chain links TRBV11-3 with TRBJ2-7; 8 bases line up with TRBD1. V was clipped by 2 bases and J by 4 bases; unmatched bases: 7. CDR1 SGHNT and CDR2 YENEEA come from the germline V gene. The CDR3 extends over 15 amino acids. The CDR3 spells CASSLSSGGYYEQYF. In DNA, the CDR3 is TGTGCCAGCAGCTTATCCTCAGGGGGCTATTACGAGCAGTACTTC.

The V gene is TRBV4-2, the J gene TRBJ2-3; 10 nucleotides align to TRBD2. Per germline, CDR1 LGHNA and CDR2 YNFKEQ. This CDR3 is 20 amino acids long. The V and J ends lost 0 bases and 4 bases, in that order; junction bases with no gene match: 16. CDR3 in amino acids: CASSQDPTGSGLAGADTQYF. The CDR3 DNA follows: TGTGCCAGCAGCCAAGATCCGACAGGATCGGGTCTAGCGGGGGCAGATACGCAGTATTTT.

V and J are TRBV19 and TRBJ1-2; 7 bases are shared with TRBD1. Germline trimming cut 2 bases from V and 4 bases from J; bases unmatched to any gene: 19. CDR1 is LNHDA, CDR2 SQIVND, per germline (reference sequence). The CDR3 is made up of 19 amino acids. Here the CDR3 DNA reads TGTGCCAGTAGTATAAGGGAGGTTCGGGAGGGGACAGCGACCTATGGCTACACCTTC. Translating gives CASSIREVREGTATYGYTF.

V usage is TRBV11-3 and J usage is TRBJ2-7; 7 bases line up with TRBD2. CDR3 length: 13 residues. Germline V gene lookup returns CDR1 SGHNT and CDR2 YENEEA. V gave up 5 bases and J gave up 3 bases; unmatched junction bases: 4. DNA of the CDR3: TGTGCCAGCAGCCAGGGCGGGGGCTACGAGCAGTACTTC. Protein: CASSQGGGYEQYF.

CDR3 sequence reads: CASSALQGTYEQYF. The CDR3 DNA sequence: TGTGCCAGTAGTGCCTTACAGGGCACCTACGAGCAGTACTTC. V gene TRBV19 combines with J gene TRBJ2-7, with D perhaps matching TRBD1 (6 bases). From germline, CDR1 is LNHDA and CDR2 SQIVND (reference sequence). The V end was cut by 5 bases, the J end by 2 bases, with 13 bases between. This CDR3 is built from 14 residues.

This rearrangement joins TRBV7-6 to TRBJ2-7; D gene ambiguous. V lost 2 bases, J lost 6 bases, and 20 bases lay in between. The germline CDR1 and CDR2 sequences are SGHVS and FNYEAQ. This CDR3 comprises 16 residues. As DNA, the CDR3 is TGTGCCAGCAGCTTATTATCCCCGACTGGTAGAGGCGAGCAGTACTTC. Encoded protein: CASSLLSPTGRGEQYF.

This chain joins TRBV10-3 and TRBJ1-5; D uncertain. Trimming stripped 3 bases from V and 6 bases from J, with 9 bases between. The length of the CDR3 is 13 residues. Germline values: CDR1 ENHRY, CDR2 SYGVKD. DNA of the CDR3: TGTGCCATCAGTGAAAGGGTAGGTCAGCCCCAGCATTTT. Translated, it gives CAISERVGQPQHF.

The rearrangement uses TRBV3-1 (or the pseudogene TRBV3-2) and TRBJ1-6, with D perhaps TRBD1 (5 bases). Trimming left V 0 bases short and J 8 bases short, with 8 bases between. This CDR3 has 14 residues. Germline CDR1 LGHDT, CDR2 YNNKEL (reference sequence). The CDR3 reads CASSQDGGDSPLHF. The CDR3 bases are TGTGCCAGCAGCCAAGATGGGGGGGATTCACCCCTCCACTTT.

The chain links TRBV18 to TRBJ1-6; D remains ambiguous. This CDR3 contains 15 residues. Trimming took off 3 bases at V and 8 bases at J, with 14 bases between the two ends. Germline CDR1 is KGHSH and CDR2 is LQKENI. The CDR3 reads CASSPSGQSDSPLHF. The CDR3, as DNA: TGTGCCAGCTCACCTTCAGGCCAGTCGGATTCACCCCTCCACTTT.

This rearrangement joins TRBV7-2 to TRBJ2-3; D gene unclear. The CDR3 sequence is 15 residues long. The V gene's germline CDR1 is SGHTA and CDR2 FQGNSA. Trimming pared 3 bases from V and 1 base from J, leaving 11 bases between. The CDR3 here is CASSFPVLRTDTQYF. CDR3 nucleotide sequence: TGTGCCAGCAGCTTCCCGGTCCTCCGCACAGATACGCAGTATTTT.

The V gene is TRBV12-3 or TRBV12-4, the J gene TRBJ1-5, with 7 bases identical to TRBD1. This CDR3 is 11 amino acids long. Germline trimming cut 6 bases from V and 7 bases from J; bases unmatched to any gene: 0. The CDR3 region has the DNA TGTGCCAGCAGGGACAGGCAGCCCCAGCATTTT. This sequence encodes CASRDRQPQHF.

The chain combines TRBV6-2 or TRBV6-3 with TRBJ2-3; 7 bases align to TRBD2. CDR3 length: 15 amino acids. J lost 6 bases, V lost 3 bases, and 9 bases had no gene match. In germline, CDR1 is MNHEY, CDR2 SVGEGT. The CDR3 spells CASSYSRLASDTQYF. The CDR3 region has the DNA TGTGCCAGCAGTTATTCCCGACTAGCAAGCGATACGCAGTATTTT.

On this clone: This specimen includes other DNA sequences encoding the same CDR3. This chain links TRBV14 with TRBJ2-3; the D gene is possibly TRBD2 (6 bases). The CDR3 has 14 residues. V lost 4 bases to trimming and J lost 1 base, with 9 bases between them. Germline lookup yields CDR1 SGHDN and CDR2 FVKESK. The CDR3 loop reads CASSLGGGTDTQYF. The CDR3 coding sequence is TGTGCCAGCAGCCTGGGCGGGGGCACAGATACGCAGTATTTT.

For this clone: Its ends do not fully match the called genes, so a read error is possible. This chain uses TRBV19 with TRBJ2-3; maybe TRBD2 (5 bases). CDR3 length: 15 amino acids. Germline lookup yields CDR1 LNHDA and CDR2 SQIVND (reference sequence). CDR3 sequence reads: CAGSIAGPGTDTQYF. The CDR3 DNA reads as TGTGCCGGTAGTATTGCGGGCCCTGGCACAGATACGCAGTATTTT. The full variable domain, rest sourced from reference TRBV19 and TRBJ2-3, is DGGITQSPKYLFRKEGQNVTLSCEQNLNHDAMYWYRQDPGQGLRLIYYSQIVNDFQKGDIAEGYSVSREKKESFPLTVTSAQKNPTAFYLCAGSIAGPGTDTQYFGPGTRLTVL.

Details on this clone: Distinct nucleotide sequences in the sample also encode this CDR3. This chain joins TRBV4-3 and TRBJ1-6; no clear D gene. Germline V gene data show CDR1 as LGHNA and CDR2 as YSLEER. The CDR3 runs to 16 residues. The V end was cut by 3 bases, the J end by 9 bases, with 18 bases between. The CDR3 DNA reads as TGCGCCAGCAGCCAGGAGAAGGGTGGGTTTAGTTCACCCCTCCACTTT. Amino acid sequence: CASSQEKGGFSSPLHF.

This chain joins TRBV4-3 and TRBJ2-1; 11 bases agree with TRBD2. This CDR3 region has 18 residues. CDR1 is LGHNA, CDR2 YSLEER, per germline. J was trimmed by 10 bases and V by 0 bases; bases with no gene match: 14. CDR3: CASSQDGYFTSGGSEQFF. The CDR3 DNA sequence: TGCGCCAGCAGCCAAGACGGATATTTCACTAGCGGGGGCAGCGAGCAGTTCTTC.

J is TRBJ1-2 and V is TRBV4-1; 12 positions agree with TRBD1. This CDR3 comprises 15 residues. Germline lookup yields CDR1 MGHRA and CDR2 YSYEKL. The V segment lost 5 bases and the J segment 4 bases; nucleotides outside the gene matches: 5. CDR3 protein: CASSEAGQGAYGYTF. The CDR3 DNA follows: TGCGCCAGCAGCGAAGCGGGACAGGGGGCCTATGGCTACACCTTC.

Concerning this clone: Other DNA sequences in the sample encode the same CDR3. CDR3 region: CASSLAGGNTEAFF. The CDR3 DNA reads TGCGCCAGCAGCTTGGCAGGTGGGAACACTGAAGCTTTCTTT. The chain employs TRBV5-1 and TRBJ1-1; no definite D call. The V end lost 0 bases, the J end lost 1 base, and 7 bases lay between the germline ends. This CDR3 is built from 14 residues. Per the germline V gene, CDR1 is SGHRS and CDR2 is YFSETQ.

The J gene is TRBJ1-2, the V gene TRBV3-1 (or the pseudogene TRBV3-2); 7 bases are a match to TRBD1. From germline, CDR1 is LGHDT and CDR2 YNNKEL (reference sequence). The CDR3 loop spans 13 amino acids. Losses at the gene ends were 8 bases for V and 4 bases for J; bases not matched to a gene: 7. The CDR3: CASQNTGVYGYTF. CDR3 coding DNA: TGTGCCAGCCAAAATACAGGGGTCTATGGCTACACCTTC.

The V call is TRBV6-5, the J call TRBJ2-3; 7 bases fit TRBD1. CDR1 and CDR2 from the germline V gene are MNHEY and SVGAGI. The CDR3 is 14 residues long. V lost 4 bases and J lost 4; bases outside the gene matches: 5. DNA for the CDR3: TGTGCCAGCAGTTCCTACAGGGGAGCAGATACGCAGTATTTT. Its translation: CASSSYRGADTQYF.

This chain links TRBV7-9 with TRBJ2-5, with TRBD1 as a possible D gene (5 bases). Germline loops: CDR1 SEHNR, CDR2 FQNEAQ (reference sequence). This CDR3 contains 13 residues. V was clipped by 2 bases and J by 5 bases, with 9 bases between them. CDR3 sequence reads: CASSLRGTETQYF. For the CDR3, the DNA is TGTGCCAGCAGCTTAAGGGGTACGGAGACCCAGTACTTC.

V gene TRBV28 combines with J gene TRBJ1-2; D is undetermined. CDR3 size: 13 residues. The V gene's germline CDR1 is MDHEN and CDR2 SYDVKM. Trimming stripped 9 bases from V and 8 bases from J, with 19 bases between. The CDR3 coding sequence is TGTGCCAGTACTCCCGGTCTCGAGGGAGGCTACACCTTC. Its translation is CASTPGLEGGYTF.

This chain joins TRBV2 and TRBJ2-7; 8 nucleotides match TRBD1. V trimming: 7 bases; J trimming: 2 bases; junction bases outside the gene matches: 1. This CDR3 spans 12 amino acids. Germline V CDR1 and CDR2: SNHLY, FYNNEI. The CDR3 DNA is TGTGCCAGCACGACAGGGGCCTACGAGCAGTACTTC. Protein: CASTTGAYEQYF. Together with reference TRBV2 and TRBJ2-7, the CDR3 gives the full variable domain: EPEVTQTPSHQVTQMGQEVILRCVPISNHLYFYWYRQILGQKVEFLVSFYNNEISEKSEIFDDQFSVERPDGSNFTLKIRSTKLEDSAMYFCASTTGAYEQYFGPGTRLTVT.

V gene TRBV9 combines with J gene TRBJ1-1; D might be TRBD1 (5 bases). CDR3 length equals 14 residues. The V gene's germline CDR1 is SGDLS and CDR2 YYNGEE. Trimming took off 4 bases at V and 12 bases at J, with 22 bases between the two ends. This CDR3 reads CASSPYGETVSSFF. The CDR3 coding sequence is TGTGCCAGCAGCCCGTACGGGGAGACAGTCTCCTCTTTCTTT.

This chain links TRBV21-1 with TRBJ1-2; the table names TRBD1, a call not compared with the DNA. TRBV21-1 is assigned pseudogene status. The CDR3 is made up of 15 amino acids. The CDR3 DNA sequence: TGTGCCAGCACCACAGGGGACATTCCGTATCCGGGCTACACCTTC. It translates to CASTTGDIPYPGYTF.

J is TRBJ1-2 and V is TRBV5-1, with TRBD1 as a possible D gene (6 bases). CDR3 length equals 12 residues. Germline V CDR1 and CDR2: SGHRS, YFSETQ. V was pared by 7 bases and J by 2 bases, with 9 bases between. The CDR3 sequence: CASSQGNYGYTF. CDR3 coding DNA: TGCGCCAGCTCGCAGGGGAACTATGGCTACACCTTC.